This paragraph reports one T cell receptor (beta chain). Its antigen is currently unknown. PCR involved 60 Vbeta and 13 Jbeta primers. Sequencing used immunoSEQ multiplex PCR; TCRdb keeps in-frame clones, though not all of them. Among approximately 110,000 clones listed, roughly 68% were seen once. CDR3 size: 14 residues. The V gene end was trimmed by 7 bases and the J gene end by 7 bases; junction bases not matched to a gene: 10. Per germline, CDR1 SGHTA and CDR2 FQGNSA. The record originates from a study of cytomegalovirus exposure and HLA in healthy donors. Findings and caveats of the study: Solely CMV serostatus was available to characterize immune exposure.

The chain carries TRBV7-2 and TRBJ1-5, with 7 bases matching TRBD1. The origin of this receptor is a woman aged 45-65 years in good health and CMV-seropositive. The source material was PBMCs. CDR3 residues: CASNSHRGEQPQHF. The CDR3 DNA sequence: TGTGCCAGCAACTCCCACAGGGGTGAGCAGCCCCAGCATTTT. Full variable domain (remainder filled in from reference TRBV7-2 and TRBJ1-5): GAGVSQSPSNKVTEKGKDVELRCDPISGHTALYWYRQSLGQGLEFLIYFQGNSAPDKSGLPSDRFSAERTGGSVSTLTIQRTQQEDSAVYLCASNSHRGEQPQHFGDGTRLSIL.